Sequencing of this T cell receptor beta chain was carried out in a study of cytomegalovirus exposure and HLA in healthy donors. CDR1 and CDR2 (germline): KGHSH, LQKENI. Deletions cut 3 bases from V and 4 bases from J, with 15 bases between. CDR3 size: 15 residues. TCRdb's table, derived via immunoSEQ multiplex PCR, lists solely in-frame clones and lacks some. The sample includes about 73,000 clones, roughly 95% of them seen just once. Material: PBMCs. This receptor was identified in a man aged 18 to 30 in good health and CMV-seronegative. V and J are TRBV18 and TRBJ1-2; a weak D match, TRBD1 (6 bases). CDR3 residues: CASSPGRQAFYGYTF. In DNA, the CDR3 is TGTGCCAGCTCACCCGGCCGACAGGCATTCTATGGCTACACCTTC.